This TCR beta chain was identified in a study of identical twins. Study observations and caveats: Those out-of-frame alpha sequences shared by twins showed an excess of low generation probability. For zero-insertion analyses, partial confounding could come from invariant MAIT and iNKT cells.

Healthy Caucasians provided all donations. Points on this clonotype: Its antigen remains unidentified.

CDR1 is SQVTM and CDR2 is ANQGSEA in the germline V gene. The V end lost 8 bases, the J end lost 6 bases, and 13 bases lay between the germline ends. The CDR3 is 12 amino acids. MiXCR was run by TCRdb on the 5' RACE reads, yielding one entry per CDR3 protein. The sample lists under 900,000 distinct CDR3 sequences; more than 9% were seen once. In addition, the sample was reused for a study of yellow fever vaccine responses in identical twins.

This receptor was obtained from a woman between 18 and 29 years old in good health. V is TRBV29-1 and J is TRBJ2-2; tentatively, D is TRBD1 or TRBD2 (5 bases each). Material for sequencing was PBMCs. CDR3 nucleotides: TGCAGCTTGGGGACGGCTGCCGGGGAGCTGTTTTTT. This encodes CSLGTAAGELFF.